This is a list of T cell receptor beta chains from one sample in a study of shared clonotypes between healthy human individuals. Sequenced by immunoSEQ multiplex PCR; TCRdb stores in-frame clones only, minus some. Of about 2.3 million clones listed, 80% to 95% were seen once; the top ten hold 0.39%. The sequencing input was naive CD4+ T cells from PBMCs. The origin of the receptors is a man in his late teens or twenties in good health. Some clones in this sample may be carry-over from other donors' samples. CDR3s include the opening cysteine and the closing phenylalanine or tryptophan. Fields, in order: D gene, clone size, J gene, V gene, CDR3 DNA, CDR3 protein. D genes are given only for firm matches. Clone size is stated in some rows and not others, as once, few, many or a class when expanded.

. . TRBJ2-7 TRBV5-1 TGCGCCAGCAGCTTGGGGGTCGGAAACTACGAGCAGTACTTC CASSLGVGNYEQYF
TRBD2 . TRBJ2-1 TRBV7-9 TGTGCCAGCAGCTCCCTCCTAGCGGGAGGCTACAATGAGCAGTTCTTC CASSSLLAGGYNEQFF
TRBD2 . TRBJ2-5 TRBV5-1 TGCGCCAGCAGCTGGGCGGGAGCGGGAGTGCCGGAGACCCAGTACTTC CASSWAGAGVPETQYF
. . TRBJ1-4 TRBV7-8 TGTGCCAGCAGATCGGACCGAGGGGGAAAACTGTTTTTT CASRSDRGGKLFF
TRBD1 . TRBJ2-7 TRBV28 TGTGCCAGCAGTTTGGACAGGGTCCTTTACGAGCAGTACTTC CASSLDRVLYEQYF
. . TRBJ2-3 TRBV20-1 TGCAGTGTTGGGTGGACGCAGTATTTT CSVGWTQYF
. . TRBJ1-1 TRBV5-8 TGTGCCAGCAGCTTGGGTCCTCAGGCGGGCACTGAAGCTTTCTTT CASSLGPQAGTEAFF
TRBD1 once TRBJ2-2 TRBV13 TGTGCCAGCAGCTTAGGGGTGACAGGGGCGTCCGGGGAGCTGTTTTTT CASSLGVTGASGELFF
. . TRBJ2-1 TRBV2 TGTGCCAGCAGTCTACAGGAGTCTACCTACAATGAGCAGTTCTTC CASSLQESTYNEQFF
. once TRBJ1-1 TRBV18 TGTGCCAGCTCACCACCGTCCAGGGGAAACACTGAAGCTTTCTTT CASSPPSRGNTEAFF
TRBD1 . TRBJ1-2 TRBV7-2 TGTGCCAGCACCAAAAATCCCGACAGGGCGGAAGGCTACACCTTC CASTKNPDRAEGYTF
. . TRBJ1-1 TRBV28 TGTGCCAGCAGTTTTTATTTGGCACGGCAGGAGAACACTGAAGCTTTCTTT CASSFYLARQENTEAFF
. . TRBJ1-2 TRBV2 TGTGCCAGCCTGGGGGCGGACGCCTATGGCTACACCTTC CASLGADAYGYTF
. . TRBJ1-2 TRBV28 TGTGCCAGCAGTTTATCTGGTCAGGCCCGGGGAGGCTACACCTTC CASSLSGQARGGYTF
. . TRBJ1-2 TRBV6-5 TGTGCCAGCAGGGGAGGGGTAAACTATGGCTACACCTTC CASRGGVNYGYTF
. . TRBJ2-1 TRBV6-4 TGTGCCAGCAGTGACTCTTCGGCGGGTAGGGATGAGCAGTTCTTC CASSDSSAGRDEQFF
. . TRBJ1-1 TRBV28 TGTGCCAGCAACGACGCCTCCCTGGGCGGACGGAACACTGAAGCTTTCTTT CASNDASLGGRNTEAFF
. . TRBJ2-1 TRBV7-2 TGTGCCAGCAGCTTAGCCGGGACAACCTTCAATGAGCAGTTCTTC CASSLAGTTFNEQFF
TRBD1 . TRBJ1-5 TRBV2 TGTGCCAGCAGTGAAGGACAGGGAGATCAGCCCCAGCATTTT CASSEGQGDQPQHF
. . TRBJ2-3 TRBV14 TGTGCCAGCGGGACGGGGTTGGGAGATACGCAGTATTTT CASGTGLGDTQYF
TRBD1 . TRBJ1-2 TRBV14 TGTGCCAGCAGCCCCGGGACAGCCTATGGCTACACCTTC CASSPGTAYGYTF
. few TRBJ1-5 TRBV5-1 TGCGCCAGCAGCGCAGGGGATAGCAATCAGCCCCAGCATTTT CASSAGDSNQPQHF
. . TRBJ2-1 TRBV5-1 TGCGCCAGCAGCTTACTAAATGAGCAGTTCTTC CASSLLNEQFF
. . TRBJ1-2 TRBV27 TGTGCCAGCAGTTTATATCCAGGCAACTATGGCTACACCTTC CASSLYPGNYGYTF
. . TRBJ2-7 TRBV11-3 TGTGCCAGCAGCTGGCGTGGCGAGCAGTACTTC CASSWRGEQYF
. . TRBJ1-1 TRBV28 TGTGCCAGCAGATCCCTCGGACAAGGGAACACTGAAGCTTTCTTT CASRSLGQGNTEAFF
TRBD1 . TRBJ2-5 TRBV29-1 TGCAGCGTTGGACAGGGGGCATCAGAGACCCAGTACTTC CSVGQGASETQYF
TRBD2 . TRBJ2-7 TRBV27 TGTGCCAGCAGTTCCCGTGGACTAGCGGGGATCTACGAGCAGTACTTC CASSSRGLAGIYEQYF
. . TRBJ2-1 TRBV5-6 TGTGCCAGCAGCTTTGGACCGAACTCCTACAATGAGCAGTTCTTC CASSFGPNSYNEQFF
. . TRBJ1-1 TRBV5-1 TGCGCCAGCAGCTTGGGAGGGCCGAACACTGAAGCTTTCTTT CASSLGGPNTEAFF
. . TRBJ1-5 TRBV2 TGTGCCAGCAGGATGCTACAGGATCAGCCCCAGCATTTT CASRMLQDQPQHF
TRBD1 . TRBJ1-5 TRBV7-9 TGTGCCAGCAGTACCGACAGGGGAGGCAATCAGCCCCAGCATTTT CASSTDRGGNQPQHF
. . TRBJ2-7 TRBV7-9 TGTGCCAGCAGCTCAGTGGCACAGGTCCCCTACGAGCAGTACTTC CASSSVAQVPYEQYF
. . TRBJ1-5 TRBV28 TGTGCCAGCAGTTGGGTGGAGAATCAGCCCCAGCATTTT CASSWVENQPQHF
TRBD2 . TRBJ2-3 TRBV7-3 TGTGCCAGCAGCCCGTTAGCGGGACGGGATACGCAGTATTTT CASSPLAGRDTQYF
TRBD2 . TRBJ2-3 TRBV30 TGTGCCTGGCCACCTAGCGGAGGGTGCCCAGATACGCAGTATTTT CAWPPSGGCPDTQYF
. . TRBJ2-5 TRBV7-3 TGTGCCAGCAGCCCTTCGGGGGCGATCGAGACCCAGTACTTC CASSPSGAIETQYF
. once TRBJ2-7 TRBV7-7 TGTGCCAGCAGCTTAGGCTCAGGGAAGGGCGAGCAGTACTTC CASSLGSGKGEQYF
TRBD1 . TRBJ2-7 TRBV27 TGTGCCAGCAGGCCACAGGGGGCGAGGTACGAGCAGTACTTC CASRPQGARYEQYF
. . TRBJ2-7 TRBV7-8 TGTGCCAGCAGCTTAGGAGGGAGGTACTACGAGCAGTACTTC CASSLGGRYYEQYF
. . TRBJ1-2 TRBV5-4 TGTGCCAGCAGCTTCCAGGGGACGGGCTATGGCTACACCTTC CASSFQGTGYGYTF
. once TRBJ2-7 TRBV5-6 TGTGCCAGCAGCTTGGGGGGGAACTACGAGCAGTACTTC CASSLGGNYEQYF
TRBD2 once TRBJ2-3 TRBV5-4 TGTGCCAGCAGCTTCTCAGGCGGGAGCTTTGGAGATACGCAGTATTTT CASSFSGGSFGDTQYF
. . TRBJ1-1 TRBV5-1 TGCGCCAGCAGCTACCACGCCAGAACGAACACTGAAGCTTTCTTT CASSYHARTNTEAFF
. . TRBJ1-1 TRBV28 TGTGCCAGCAGCAGGGGTAGTATTGGGAACACTGAAGCTTTCTTT CASSRGSIGNTEAFF
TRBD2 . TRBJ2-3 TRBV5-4 TGTGCCAGCAGCGGAACTAGCGGGAGGGCAGATACGCAGTATTTT CASSGTSGRADTQYF
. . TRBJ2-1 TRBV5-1 TGCGCCAGCAGCCAGACCTTGAGCGGCCTAAACAATGAGCAGTTCTTC CASSQTLSGLNNEQFF
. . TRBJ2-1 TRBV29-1 TGCAGCGCCACTACCACGGGACCGGAGCAGTTCTTC CSATTTGPEQFF
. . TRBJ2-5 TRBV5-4 TGTGCCAGCAGCCCCGACAGGTTGACCCAGTACTTC CASSPDRLTQYF
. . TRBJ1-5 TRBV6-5 TGTGCCAGCAGCGGGGGAGCGGGTGGCAATCAGCCCCAGCATTTT CASSGGAGGNQPQHF
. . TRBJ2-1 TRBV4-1 TGCGCCAGCAGCCAAGGGAGGGCTAGGGGAACCGATGAGCAGTTCTTC CASSQGRARGTDEQFF
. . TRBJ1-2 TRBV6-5 TGTGCCAGCGCTTGGACACTTGGTGGCTACACCTTC CASAWTLGGYTF
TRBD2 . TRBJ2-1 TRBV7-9 TGTGCCAGCAGCTTAGTCGGCGGGAGGGACAATGAGCAGTTCTTC CASSLVGGRDNEQFF
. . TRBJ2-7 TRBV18 TGTGCCAGCTCACCAGCAGCTAGCGCTTCCTACGAGCAGTACTTC CASSPAASASYEQYF
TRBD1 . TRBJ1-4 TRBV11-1 TGTGCCAGCAGCCGGGGACAGCCGGGGGAAAAACTGTTTTTT CASSRGQPGEKLFF
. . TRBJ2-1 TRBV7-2 TGTGCCAGCAGCTTAGAGGGGACACGGAACTCGTTCAGATACAATGAGCAGTTCTTC CASSLEGTRNSFRYNEQFF
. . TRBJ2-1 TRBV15 TGTGCCACCAGCAGAGAGTCACAGCTTTACAATGAGCAGTTCTTC CATSRESQLYNEQFF
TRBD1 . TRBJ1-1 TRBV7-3 TGTGCCAGCAGCTTAACCCCACCGGACAGGGTTAAAACTGAAGCTTTCTTT CASSLTPPDRVKTEAFF
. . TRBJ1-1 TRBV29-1 TGCAGCGTTGGGGCAGGGACGAACACTGAAGCTTTCTTT CSVGAGTNTEAFF
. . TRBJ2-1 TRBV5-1 TGCGCCAGCAGCTTGCCTAGTAGCTACAATGAGCAGTTCTTC CASSLPSSYNEQFF